This T cell receptor beta chain was retrieved from a study of tumor-infiltrating lymphocytes in primary liver carcinoma (dated by TCRdb to about 2017). About the full investigation: The five patients, three men and two women aged 30 to 69 years, had hepatocellular carcinoma (four) or combined HCC and intrahepatic cholangiocarcinoma (one). The five patients had tumors of stage T1-T3 N0M0, with maximum diameters ranging from 4.2 to 10 cm. To link TCRbeta repertoire diversity to the local molecular phenotype, the 25 or so tumor region samples were profiled with Agilent mRNA microarrays. High reproducibility was observed for the technical replicate repertoires, with mean shared-clone rates approximately 0.92 and correlation coefficients above 0.95. TCRbeta repertoire sequencing, expression microarrays and whole-exome sequencing were combined in the study across five regions of each liver tumor, with adjacent normal tissue and blood also included. A total of 35 specimens from 5 patients, comprising some 25 tumor regions, 5 adjacent noncancerous liver tissues and 5 peripheral blood samples, were covered by TCRbeta repertoire sequencing. Each sample produced about 3.5 to 8 million productive TCRbeta reads, and read depth showed no significant difference between tissue types. Beyond this particular receptor, the publication reports: Because only the TCR beta chain was sequenced and unpaired alpha chains were not captured, true repertoire diversity is likely underestimated. Bulk unsorted samples precluded comparing CD4+ and CD8+ T cell repertoires. Only a few patients were included in the study, and the authors note that the findings should be validated in a larger study. Consistent with antigen-driven expansion, pairs of tumor regions showed higher repertoire overlap (mean about 36%) than either tumor-adjacent pairs (around 17%) or tumor-blood pairs (roughly 15%). A significantly larger repertoire fraction was made up by the top 250 clones in tumors than in blood (p = 0.039). Only roughly 7-24% of top clones appeared in all five regions of a tumor, which suggests that tumor-infiltrating T cells are spatially heterogeneous.

Reading from cysteine to phenylalanine, the CDR3 counts 14 amino acids. Left in the record is the CDR3 DNA by itself, 42 bases read in frame from the first base. Reading the germline V gene gives CDR1 MGHRA and CDR2 YSYEKL. V is reduced by 3 bases and J by 6 bases, leaving a spacing of 15 bases between them. Without any cell sorting, total RNA and DNA were co-extracted from about 20-30 mg of bulk tissue using the AllPrep DNA/RNA mini kit. Four to six patients with histopathologically diagnosed primary liver carcinoma underwent surgical resection in China between 2015 and March 2016. Patients had chronic HBV infection and were treatment-naive at sampling. Each tumor was sampled at five spatially separated regions: the tumor centre plus the superior, inferior, left-lateral and right-lateral poles. More than 75% viable tumor cells were found by histology in every tumor sample. Each fresh piece of tumor and adjacent tissue was cut in two, with one half stored in RNAlater at -80 degrees C and the other half sent for histology.

Using a constant-region primer and ProtoScript II reverse transcriptase, TCRbeta-specific cDNA was reverse-transcribed from around 500 ng total RNA. The TCRbeta libraries were prepared through three rounds of nested multiplex PCR following a slightly modified ARM-PCR procedure. The first two PCR rounds used multiplex TRBV1-TRBV30 forward primers with a Cbeta reverse primer, each for 10 cycles. A final 25-cycle PCR with Deep VentR polymerase added sample barcodes and Illumina adapters. Before sequencing, amplicons between 200 and 500 bp were purified from gel using a QIAquick gel extraction kit. The TCRbeta amplicons were sequenced with 250-bp paired-end reads on an Illumina HiSeq 2500. The authors' pipeline ran thus. Quality trimming of reads was performed with Trimmomatic v0.33, and paired reads were merged with FLASH v1.2.11 so that full CDR3 sequences could be recovered. V, D and J germline segments were assigned to the rearranged TCRbeta sequences using MiGEC v1.2.1b. VDJtools v1.0.0 computed clonotype statistics and Shannon-Wiener diversity indices. Except for diversity analysis, only each sample's 250 most abundant clonotypes were used in subsequent analyses to reduce sampling bias. TCRdb trimmed public reads at Q25 via fastp, called clones via MiXCR and kept in-frame beta chains. Under each unique CDR3 protein, matching rows form one entry showing the most common genes and DNA. TCRdb assigned the V and J calls; the authors' analysis was not used. The sample data list 100,000 to 150,000 distinct CDR3 sequences, and 55% to 75% of these were observed just once. Around 8.2% of the sample is taken by the ten largest.

Comments on this clonotype: Its cognate antigen has yet to be identified. Per-base quality was not reported, and no clone a single base away is much larger than it.

The sequence derives from a woman aged 55-70 years with primary liver carcinoma and hepatitis B virus infection. The rearrangement combines TRBV4-1 with TRBJ2-7; too little of a D gene remains to name it. Specimen: liver tumor tissue from sampling region 3. The sample's cell subset or site, from its label and the paper: tumor region T3, left-lateral pole. In nucleotides, the sequence is TGCGCCAGCAGCCATGGTGGCCCGTCCCTCGAGCAGTACTTC. It codes for CASSHGGPSLEQYF.